This T cell receptor (beta chain) came from a study of blood T cells in healthy people across ages. Study overall: The capture of about one barcoded beta molecule per two T cells was achieved by template switching. Findings of the study overall: Unsorted PBMC material precluded a definitive naive versus antigen-experienced comparison.

With a J-beta primer mix and a sample-barcoded 5' primer, a second PCR ran about 7 to 12 cycles. TCRdb ran MiXCR on the 5' RACE reads and lists one entry per CDR3 protein. The sample includes some 1.5 million distinct CDR3 sequences, 25% to 30% of them seen just once. With 3 bases clipped from V and 4 bases from J, the junction kept 10 bases outside the gene matches. The CDR3 is made up of 16 amino acids. CDR1 is MGHRA, CDR2 YSYEKL, per germline. Of note for this clonotype: The antigen remains undetermined.

The sample taken for sequencing was blood. This TCR came from a woman under 40 in good health. The chain uses TRBV4-1 and TRBJ2-7, with 9 nucleotides matching TRBD1. The DNA for the CDR3 is TGCGCCAGCAGCCAGGGACGGACGGACAGGGGTTACGAGCAGTACTTC. Translation: CASSQGRTDRGYEQYF.